These 13 T cell receptor beta chains came from one sample sequenced in a study of blood T cell repertoires in COVID-19. The table came from immunoSEQ multiplex PCR; TCRdb's copy has only in-frame clones and leaves some out. Of about 170,000 clones listed, around four fifths are singletons. Sequenced: peripheral blood. These receptor sequences come from an elderly woman with COVID-19, enrolled during active disease.

A few counts support this clone. The chain joins TRBV7-9 to TRBJ1-5, with TRBD1 matching over 7 bases. The J segment lost 7 bases and the V segment lost 1 base, leaving 4 bases of the junction unmatched. The CDR3 consists of 14 residues. CDR1 SEHNR and CDR2 FQNEAQ come from the germline V gene (reference sequence). In DNA, the CDR3 is TGTGCCAGCAGCTTAGGAGGGGGCTGGCAGCCCCAGCATTTT. The encoded protein is CASSLGGGWQPQHF.

The chain recombines TRBV7-2 with TRBJ2-2, with D unclear. Germline CDR1 and CDR2: SGHTA and FQGNSA. With 2 bases removed from V and 7 bases from J, the gap between germline ends came to 11 bases. This CDR3 contains 14 residues. CDR3 in amino acids: CASSLSLASGELFF. As DNA, the CDR3 is TGTGCCAGCAGCTTAAGCTTAGCAAGCGGGGAGCTGTTTTTT.

The chain has TRBV5-4 and TRBJ2-2, with 9 positions matching TRBD1. CDR1 is SGHNT, CDR2 YYREEE, per germline (reference sequence). V gave up 3 bases and J gave up 5 bases; unmatched junction bases: 5. The CDR3 extends over 15 amino acids. The CDR3 coding sequence is TGTGCCAGCAGCTCGGAGACAGGGGGGACCGGGGAGCTGTTTTTT. This gives the protein CASSSETGGTGELFF. Complete variable domain (other parts from reference TRBV5-4 and TRBJ2-2): ETGVTQSPTHLIKTRGQQVTLRCSSQSGHNTVSWYQQALGQGPQFIFQYYREEENGRGNFPPRFSGLQFPNYSSELNVNALELDDSALYLCASSSETGGTGELFFGEGSRLTVL.

V gene TRBV5-4 combines with J gene TRBJ1-3; D unclear. Germline V lookup: CDR1 SGHNT, CDR2 YYREEE (reference sequence). The germline V and J ends were trimmed by 3 bases and 2 bases, with 12 bases remaining between them. The CDR3 spans 15 residues. The CDR3 reads CASSYHSVTGNTIYF. CDR3 coding DNA: TGTGCCAGCAGCTACCACAGTGTCACTGGAAACACCATATATTTT.

The chain combines TRBV28 with TRBJ2-6, with 7 nucleotides matching TRBD1. The CDR3 is made up of 15 amino acids. Germline CDR1 MDHEN, CDR2 SYDVKM. The trim removed 6 bases at V and 4 bases at J, leaving 6 bases unmatched. The CDR3 coding sequence is TGTGCCAGCAGAAACAGGGGCTCCGGGGCCAACGTCCTGACTTTC. It translates to CASRNRGSGANVLTF.

As to this clone: The junction shows a germline mismatch at one end, possibly a read error. The chain is built from TRBV28 and TRBJ2-2, with 8 bases that match TRBD1. CDR3 size: 13 residues. Germline assignment: CDR1 MDHEN and CDR2 SYDVKM. CDR3 bases: TGCCCCTTGGCAGGGGGCGTCTCCGGGGAGCTGTTTTTT. It is translated as CPLAGGVSGELFF.

The CDR3 reads CASSPGGPLTDTQYF. The CDR3 bases are TGTGCCAGTAGTCCCGGCGGGCCTCTCACAGATACGCAGTATTTT. The V and J genes are TRBV19 and TRBJ2-3, with D perhaps TRBD2 (5 bases). V was pared by 5 bases and J by 2 bases, with 14 bases between. Germline lookup yields CDR1 LNHDA and CDR2 SQIVND (reference sequence). The CDR3 sequence is 15 residues long.

This chain links TRBV7-9 with TRBJ1-1, with a possible D match to TRBD1 (5 bases). Per the germline V gene, CDR1 is SEHNR and CDR2 is FQNEAQ (reference sequence). The CDR3 runs to 14 residues. Trimming left V 4 bases short and J 6 bases short, with 15 bases between. DNA of the CDR3: TGTGCCAGCAGCTATCGACAGCCGGGCGCTGAAGCTTTCTTT. It specifies CASSYRQPGAEAFF.

V is TRBV5-6 and J is TRBJ2-1; tentative D call: TRBD2 (5 bases). CDR1 is SGHDT and CDR2 is YYEEEE in the germline V gene. The CDR3 runs to 11 residues. V gave up 10 bases and J gave up 5 bases, with 10 bases separating them. CDR3 sequence (DNA): TGTGCCTCGAGGGTGAACAATGAGCAGTTCTTC. Translated: CASRVNNEQFF.

This chain joins TRBV2 and TRBJ2-1, with D perhaps TRBD1 (5 bases). Deletions cut 7 bases from V and 2 bases from J, with 15 bases between. Looked up from germline, CDR1 is SNHLY and CDR2 is FYNNEI. There are 15 residues in the CDR3. The CDR3 DNA sequence: TGTGCCAGCATTTTCAGGACATCAACCTACAATGAGCAGTTCTTC. As protein: CASIFRTSTYNEQFF.

The V gene is TRBV2, the J gene TRBJ1-1; D might be TRBD1 (5 bases). This CDR3 comprises 11 residues. V was clipped by 4 bases and J by 11 bases, with 11 bases between them. Germline V lookup: CDR1 SNHLY, CDR2 FYNNEI. The CDR3 loop is CASSAGRDAFF. CDR3 sequence (DNA): TGTGCCAGCAGTGCGGGCAGGGATGCTTTCTTT.

The chain employs TRBV19 and TRBJ1-6; 7 bases are shared with TRBD1. The CDR3 consists of 14 residues. The germline gives CDR1 LNHDA, CDR2 SQIVND (reference sequence). V lost 4 bases to trimming and J lost 10 bases; unmatched junction nucleotides: 7. DNA of the CDR3: TGTGCCAGTAGTACCGGGACAGAGGCATCACCCCTCCACTTT. Protein sequence: CASSTGTEASPLHF.

The V call is TRBV11-2, the J call TRBJ2-7, with 7 bases that match TRBD2. Germline V gives CDR1 SGHAT, CDR2 FQNNGV. Germline trimming cut 4 bases from V and 5 bases from J; bases unmatched to any gene: 11. CDR3 length: 15 amino acids. The CDR3, as DNA: TGTGCCAGCAGCTCCCTCGCGGGAGTACCCCACGAGCAGTACTTC. It encodes CASSSLAGVPHEQYF.